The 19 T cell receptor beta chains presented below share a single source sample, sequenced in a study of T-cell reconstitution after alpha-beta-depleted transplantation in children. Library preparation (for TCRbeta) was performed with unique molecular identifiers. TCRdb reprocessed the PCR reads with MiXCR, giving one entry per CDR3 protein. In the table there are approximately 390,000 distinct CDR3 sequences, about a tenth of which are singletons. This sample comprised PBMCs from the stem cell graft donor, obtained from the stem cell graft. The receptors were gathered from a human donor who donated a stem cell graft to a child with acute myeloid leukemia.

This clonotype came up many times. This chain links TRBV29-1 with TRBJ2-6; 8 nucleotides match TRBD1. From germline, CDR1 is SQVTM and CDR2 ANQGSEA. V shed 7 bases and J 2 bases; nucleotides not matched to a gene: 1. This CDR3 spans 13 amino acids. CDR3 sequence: CSATGAGANVLTF. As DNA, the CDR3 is TGCAGCGCGACAGGGGCTGGGGCCAACGTCCTGACTTTC.

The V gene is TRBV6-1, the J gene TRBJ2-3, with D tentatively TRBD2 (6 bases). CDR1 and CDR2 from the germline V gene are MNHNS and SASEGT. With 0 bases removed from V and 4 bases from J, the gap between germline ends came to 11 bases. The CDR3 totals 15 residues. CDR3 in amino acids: CASSEAGPGADTQYF. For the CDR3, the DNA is TGTGCCAGCAGTGAAGCAGGGCCGGGGGCAGATACGCAGTATTTT.

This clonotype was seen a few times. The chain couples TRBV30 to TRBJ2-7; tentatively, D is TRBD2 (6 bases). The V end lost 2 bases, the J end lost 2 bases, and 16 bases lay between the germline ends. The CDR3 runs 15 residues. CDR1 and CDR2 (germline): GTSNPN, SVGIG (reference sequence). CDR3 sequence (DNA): TGTGCCTGGAGTCCCCCGGGACTGCTTACCTACGAGCAGTACTTC. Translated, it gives CAWSPPGLLTYEQYF.

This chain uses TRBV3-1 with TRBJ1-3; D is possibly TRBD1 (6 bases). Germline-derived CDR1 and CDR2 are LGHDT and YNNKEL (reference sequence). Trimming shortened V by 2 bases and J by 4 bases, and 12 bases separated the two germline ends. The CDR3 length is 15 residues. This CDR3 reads CASSQSPGTGNTIYF. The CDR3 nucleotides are TGTGCCAGCAGCCAAAGCCCCGGGACAGGAAACACCATATATTTT.

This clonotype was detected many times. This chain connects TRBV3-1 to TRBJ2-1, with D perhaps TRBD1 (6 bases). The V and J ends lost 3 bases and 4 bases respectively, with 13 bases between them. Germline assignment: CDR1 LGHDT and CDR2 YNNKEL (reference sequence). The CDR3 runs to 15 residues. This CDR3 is CASSHTGYGYNEQFF. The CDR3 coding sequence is TGTGCCAGCAGCCATACAGGGTACGGGTACAATGAGCAGTTCTTC.

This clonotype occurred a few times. CDR3: CASSFGERNTEAFF. CDR3 bases: TGTGCCAGCTCATTTGGGGAAAGGAACACTGAAGCTTTCTTT. V gene TRBV18 combines with J gene TRBJ1-1; D not certain. Germline assignment: CDR1 KGHSH and CDR2 LQKENI. V lost 5 bases and J 1 base, leaving 11 bases between the germline ends. This CDR3 region has 14 residues.

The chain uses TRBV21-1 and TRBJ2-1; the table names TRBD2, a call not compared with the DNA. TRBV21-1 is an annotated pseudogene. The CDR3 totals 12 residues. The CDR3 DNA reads TGTACCAGCAGTCCCCTAGCGGACGCGCAGTTCTTC. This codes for CTSSPLADAQFF.

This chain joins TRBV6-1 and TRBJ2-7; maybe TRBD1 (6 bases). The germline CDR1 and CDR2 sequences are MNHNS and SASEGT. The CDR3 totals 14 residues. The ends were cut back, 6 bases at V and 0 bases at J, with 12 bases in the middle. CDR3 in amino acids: CASSRRDNSYEQYV. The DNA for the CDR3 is TGTGCCAGCAGCCGCCGGGACAACTCCTACGAGCAGTACGTC.

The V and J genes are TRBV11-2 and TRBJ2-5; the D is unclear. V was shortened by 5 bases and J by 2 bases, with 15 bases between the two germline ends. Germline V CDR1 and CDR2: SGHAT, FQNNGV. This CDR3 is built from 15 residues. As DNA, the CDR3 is TGTGCCAGCAGCCGCATGAGGACCCTACAAGAGACCCAGTACTTC. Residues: CASSRMRTLQETQYF. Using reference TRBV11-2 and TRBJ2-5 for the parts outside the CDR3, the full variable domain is EAGVAQSPRYKIIEKRQSVAFWCNPISGHATLYWYQQILGQGPKLLIQFQNNGVVDDSQLPKDRFSAERLKGVDSTLKIQPAKLEDSAVYLCASSRMRTLQETQYFGPGTRLLVL.

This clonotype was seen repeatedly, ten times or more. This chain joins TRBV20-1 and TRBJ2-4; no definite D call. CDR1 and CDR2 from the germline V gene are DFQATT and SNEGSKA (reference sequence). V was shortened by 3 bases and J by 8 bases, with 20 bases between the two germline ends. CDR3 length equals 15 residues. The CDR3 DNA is TGCAGTGCTAGTTCTTCCCCTCCCGGGCTGGACATTCAGTACTTC. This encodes CSASSSPPGLDIQYF.

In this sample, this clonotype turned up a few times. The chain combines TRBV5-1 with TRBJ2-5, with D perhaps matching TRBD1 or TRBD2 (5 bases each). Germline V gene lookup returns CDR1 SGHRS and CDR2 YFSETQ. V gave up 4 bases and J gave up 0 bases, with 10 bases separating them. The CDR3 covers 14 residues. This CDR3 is CASSPGPYQETQYF. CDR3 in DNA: TGCGCCAGCAGCCCGGGACCGTACCAAGAGACCCAGTACTTC.

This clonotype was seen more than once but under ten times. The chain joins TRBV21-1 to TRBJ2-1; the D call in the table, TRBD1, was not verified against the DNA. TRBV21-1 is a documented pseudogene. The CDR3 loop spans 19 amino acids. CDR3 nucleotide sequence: TGTGCCAGCAGCAAAAACACGGACAGATTCGAAAGCTCCTACAATGAGCAGTTCTTC. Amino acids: CASSKNTDRFESSYNEQFF.

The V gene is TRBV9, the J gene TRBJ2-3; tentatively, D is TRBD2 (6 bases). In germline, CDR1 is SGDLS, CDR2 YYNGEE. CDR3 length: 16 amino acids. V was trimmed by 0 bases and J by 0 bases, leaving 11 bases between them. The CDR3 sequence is CASSVDSGRSTDTQYF. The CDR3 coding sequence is TGTGCCAGCAGCGTAGATTCAGGGAGGAGCACAGATACGCAGTATTTT.

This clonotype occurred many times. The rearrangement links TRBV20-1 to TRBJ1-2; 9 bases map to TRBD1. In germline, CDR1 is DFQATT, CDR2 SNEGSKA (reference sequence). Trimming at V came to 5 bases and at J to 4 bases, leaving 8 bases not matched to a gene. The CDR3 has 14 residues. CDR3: CSALLPGQGYGYTF. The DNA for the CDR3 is TGCAGTGCTCTCTTACCGGGACAGGGCTATGGCTACACCTTC.

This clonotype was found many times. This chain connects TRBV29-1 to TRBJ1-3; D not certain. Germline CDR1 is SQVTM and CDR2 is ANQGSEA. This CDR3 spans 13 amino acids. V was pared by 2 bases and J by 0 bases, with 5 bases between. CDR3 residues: CSVEYSSGNTIYF. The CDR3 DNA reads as TGCAGCGTTGAATATAGCTCTGGAAACACCATATATTTT.

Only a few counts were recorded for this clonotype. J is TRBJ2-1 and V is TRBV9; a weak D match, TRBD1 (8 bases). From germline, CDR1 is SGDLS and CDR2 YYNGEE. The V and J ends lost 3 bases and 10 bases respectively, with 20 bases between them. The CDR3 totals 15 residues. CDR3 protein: CASSGGGDRSREQFF. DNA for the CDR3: TGTGCCAGCAGCGGAGGGGGGGACAGGTCGCGCGAGCAGTTCTTC.

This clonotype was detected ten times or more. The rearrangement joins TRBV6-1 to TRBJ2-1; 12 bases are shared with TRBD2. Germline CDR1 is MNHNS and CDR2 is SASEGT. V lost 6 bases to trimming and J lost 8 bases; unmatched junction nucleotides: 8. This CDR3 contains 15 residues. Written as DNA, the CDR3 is TGTGCCAGCAGCGAGACTAGCGGGAGTATCCATGAGCAGTTCTTC. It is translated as CASSETSGSIHEQFF.

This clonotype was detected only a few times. The CDR3 DNA sequence: TGCGCCAGCAGCTTGGGGGGGACTACCCCTATCTACAATGAGCAGTTCTTC. The encoded protein is CASSLGGTTPIYNEQFF. This chain links TRBV5-1 with TRBJ2-1, with 7 positions matching TRBD2. V gave up 0 bases and J gave up 3 bases; unmatched junction bases: 9. CDR1 is SGHRS and CDR2 is YFSETQ in the germline V gene. This CDR3 is built from 17 residues.

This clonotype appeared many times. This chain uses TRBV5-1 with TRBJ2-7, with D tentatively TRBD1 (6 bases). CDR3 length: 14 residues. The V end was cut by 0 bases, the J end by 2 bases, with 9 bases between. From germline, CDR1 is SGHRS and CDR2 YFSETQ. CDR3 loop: CASSLAGQTYEQYF. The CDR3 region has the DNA TGCGCCAGCAGCTTGGCGGGACAAACCTACGAGCAGTACTTC.